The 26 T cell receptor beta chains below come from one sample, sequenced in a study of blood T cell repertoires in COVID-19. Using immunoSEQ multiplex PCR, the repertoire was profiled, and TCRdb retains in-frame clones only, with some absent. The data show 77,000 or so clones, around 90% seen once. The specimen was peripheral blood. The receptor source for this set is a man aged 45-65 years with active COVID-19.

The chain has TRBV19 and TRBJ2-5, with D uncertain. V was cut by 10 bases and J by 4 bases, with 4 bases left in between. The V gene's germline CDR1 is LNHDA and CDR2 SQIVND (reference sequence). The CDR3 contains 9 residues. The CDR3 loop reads CATIETQYF. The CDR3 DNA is TGTGCCACTATAGAGACCCAGTACTTC.

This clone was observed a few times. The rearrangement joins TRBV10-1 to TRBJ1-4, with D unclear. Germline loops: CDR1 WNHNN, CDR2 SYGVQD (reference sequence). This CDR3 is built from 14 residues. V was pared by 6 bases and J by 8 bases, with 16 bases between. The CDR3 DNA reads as TGCGCCAGCAGGATGGGGAGCGGCGGGGAAAAACTGTTTTTT. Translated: CASRMGSGGEKLFF.

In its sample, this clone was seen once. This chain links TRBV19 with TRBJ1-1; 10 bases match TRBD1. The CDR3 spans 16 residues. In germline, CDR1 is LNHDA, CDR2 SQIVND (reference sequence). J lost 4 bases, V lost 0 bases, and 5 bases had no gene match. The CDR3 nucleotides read TGTGCCAGTAGTATAGATTATAGGACAGGGGGCACTGAAGCTTTCTTT. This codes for CASSIDYRTGGTEAFF.

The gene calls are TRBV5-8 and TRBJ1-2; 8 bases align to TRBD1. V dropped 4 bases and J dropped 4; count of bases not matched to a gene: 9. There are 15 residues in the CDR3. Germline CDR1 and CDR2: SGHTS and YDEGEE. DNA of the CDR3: TGTGCCAGCAGCCCCCTGGGACAGGCTTTCTATGGCTACACCTTC. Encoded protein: CASSPLGQAFYGYTF. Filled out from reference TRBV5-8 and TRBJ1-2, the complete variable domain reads EAGVTQSPTHLIKTRGQQATLRCSPISGHTSVYWYQQALGLGLQFLLWYDEGEERNRGNFPPRFSGRQFPNYSSELNVNALELEDSALYLCASSPLGQAFYGYTFGSGTRLTVV.

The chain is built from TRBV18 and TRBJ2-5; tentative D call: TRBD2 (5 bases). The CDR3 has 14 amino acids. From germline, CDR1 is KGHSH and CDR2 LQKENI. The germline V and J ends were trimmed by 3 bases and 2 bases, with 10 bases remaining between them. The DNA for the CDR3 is TGTGCCAGCTCACCGAGGGCTACTCAAGAGACCCAGTACTTC. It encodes CASSPRATQETQYF.

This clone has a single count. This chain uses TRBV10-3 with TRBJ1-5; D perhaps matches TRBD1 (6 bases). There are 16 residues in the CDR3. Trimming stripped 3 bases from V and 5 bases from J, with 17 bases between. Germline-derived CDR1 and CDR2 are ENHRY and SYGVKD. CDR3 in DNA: TGTGCCATCAGTGATAAATTTTCAGGGGCCGATCAGCCCCAGCATTTT. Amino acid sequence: CAISDKFSGADQPQHF.

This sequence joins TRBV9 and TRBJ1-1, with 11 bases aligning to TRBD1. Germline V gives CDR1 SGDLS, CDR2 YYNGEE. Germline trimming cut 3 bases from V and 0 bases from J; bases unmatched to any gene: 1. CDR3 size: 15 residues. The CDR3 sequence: CASSEGQGVNTEAFF. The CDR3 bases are TGTGCCAGCAGCGAGGGACAGGGGGTGAACACTGAAGCTTTCTTT.

CDR3 nucleotide sequence: TGTGCCAGCAGCTCAAGCGGGAGGGAGCAGTTCTTC. The encoded protein is CASSSSGREQFF. This rearrangement joins TRBV9 to TRBJ2-1; TRBD2 aligns across 9 bases. CDR1 SGDLS and CDR2 YYNGEE come from the germline V gene. The CDR3 totals 12 residues. Trimming removed 4 bases from V and 10 bases from J; junction bases left unmatched: 3. The variable domain in full, completed from reference TRBV9 and TRBJ2-1, reads DSGVTQTPKHLITATGQRVTLRCSPRSGDLSVYWYQQSLDQGLQFLIQYYNGEERAKGNILERFSAQQFPDLHSELNLSSLELGDSALYFCASSSSGREQFFGPGTRLTVL.

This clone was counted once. CDR3 loop: CASSLEQVGTEAFF. Written as DNA, the CDR3 is TGTGCCAGCAGCTTGGAGCAGGTGGGCACTGAAGCTTTCTTT. The chain has TRBV5-4 and TRBJ1-1; no clear D. Germline loops: CDR1 SGHNT, CDR2 YYREEE (reference sequence). The CDR3 length is 14 residues. V was clipped by 0 bases and J by 4 bases, with 10 bases between them.

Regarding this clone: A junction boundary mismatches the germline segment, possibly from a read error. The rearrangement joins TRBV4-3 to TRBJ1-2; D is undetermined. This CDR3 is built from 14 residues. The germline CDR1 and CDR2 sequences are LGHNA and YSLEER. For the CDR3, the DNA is TGCGCCAGCAGTCAAGGCGGCGGGAACTATGGCTACACCTTC. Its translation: CASSQGGGNYGYTF.

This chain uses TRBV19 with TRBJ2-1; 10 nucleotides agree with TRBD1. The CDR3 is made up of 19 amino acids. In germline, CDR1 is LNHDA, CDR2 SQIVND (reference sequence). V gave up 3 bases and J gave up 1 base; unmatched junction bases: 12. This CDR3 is CASSMSSRDRGSSYNEQFF. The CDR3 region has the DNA TGTGCCAGTAGTATGAGCTCGCGGGACAGGGGATCATCCTACAATGAGCAGTTCTTC.

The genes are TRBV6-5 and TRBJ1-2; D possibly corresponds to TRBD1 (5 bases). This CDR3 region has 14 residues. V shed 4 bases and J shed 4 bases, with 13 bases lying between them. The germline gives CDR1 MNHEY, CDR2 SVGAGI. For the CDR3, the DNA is TGTGCCAGCAGTTTGGACACCCAAATCTATGGCTACACCTTC. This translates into CASSLDTQIYGYTF.

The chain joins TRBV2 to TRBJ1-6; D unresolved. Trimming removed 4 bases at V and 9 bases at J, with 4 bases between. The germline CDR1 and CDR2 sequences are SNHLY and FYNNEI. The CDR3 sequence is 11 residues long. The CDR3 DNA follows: TGTGCCAGCAGTGCATCTTCACCCCTCCACTTT. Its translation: CASSASSPLHF.

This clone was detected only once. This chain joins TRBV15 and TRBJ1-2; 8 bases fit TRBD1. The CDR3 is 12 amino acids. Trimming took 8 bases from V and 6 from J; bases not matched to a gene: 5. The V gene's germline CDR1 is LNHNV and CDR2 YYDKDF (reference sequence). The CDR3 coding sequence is TGTGCCACCTGGACAGGGAGGAATGGCTACACCTTC. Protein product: CATWTGRNGYTF.

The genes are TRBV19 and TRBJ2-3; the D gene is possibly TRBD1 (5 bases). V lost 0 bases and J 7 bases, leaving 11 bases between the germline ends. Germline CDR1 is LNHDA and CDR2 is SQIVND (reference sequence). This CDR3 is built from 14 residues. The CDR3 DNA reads TGTGCCAGTAGTATAGAAGAAGGGGTGAATACGCAGTATTTT. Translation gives CASSIEEGVNTQYF.

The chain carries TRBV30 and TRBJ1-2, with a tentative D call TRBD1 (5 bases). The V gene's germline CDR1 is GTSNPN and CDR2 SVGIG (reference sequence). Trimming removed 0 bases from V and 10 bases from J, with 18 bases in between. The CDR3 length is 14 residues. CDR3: CAWSVLSGSKVYTF. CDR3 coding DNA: TGTGCCTGGAGTGTACTCTCAGGGTCTAAAGTCTACACCTTC.

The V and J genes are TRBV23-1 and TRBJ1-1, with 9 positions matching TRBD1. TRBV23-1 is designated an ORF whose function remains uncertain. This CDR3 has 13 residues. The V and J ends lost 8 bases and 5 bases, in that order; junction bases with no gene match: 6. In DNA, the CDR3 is TGCGCCAGCCGACAGGGGGAAAGAACTGAAGCTTTCTTT. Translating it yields CASRQGERTEAFF.

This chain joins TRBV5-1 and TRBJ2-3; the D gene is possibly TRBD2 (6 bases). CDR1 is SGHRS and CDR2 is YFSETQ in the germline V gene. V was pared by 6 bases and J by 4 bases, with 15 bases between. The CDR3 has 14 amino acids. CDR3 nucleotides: TGCGCCAGCACATCGGGGGACTGGGCAGATACGCAGTATTTT. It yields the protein CASTSGDWADTQYF.

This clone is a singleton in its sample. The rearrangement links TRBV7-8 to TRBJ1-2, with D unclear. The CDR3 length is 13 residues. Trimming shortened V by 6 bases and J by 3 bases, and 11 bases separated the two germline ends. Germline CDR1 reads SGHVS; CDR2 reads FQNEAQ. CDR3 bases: TGTGCCAGCAGTCCCTTCCGGGACTATGGCTACACCTTC. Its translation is CASSPFRDYGYTF.

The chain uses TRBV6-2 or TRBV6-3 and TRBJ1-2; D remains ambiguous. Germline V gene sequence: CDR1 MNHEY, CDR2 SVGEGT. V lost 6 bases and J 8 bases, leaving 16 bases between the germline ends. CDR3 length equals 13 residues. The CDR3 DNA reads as TGTGCCAGCAGCCCCGCGGGGTCGGGCGGCTACACCTTC. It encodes CASSPAGSGGYTF.

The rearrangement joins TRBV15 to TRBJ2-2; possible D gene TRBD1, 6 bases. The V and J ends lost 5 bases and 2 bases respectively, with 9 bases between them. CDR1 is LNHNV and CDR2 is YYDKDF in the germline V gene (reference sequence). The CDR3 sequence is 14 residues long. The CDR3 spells CATSEGGNTGELFF. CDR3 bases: TGTGCCACCAGCGAAGGGGGAAACACCGGGGAGCTGTTTTTT.

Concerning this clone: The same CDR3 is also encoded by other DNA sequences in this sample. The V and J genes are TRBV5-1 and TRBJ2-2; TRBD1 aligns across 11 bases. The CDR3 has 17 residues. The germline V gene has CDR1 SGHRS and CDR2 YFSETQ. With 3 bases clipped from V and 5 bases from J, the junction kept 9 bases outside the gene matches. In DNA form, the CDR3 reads TGCGCCAGCAGCTCACCCCGGACAGGGGGCAATACCGGGGAGCTGTTTTTT. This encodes CASSSPRTGGNTGELFF.

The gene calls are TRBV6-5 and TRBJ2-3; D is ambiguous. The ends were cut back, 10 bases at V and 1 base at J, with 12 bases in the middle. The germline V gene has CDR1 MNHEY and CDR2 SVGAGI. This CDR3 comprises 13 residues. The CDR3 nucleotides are TGTGCCAACCCCCCCGCGGGCACAGATACGCAGTATTTT. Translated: CANPPAGTDTQYF.

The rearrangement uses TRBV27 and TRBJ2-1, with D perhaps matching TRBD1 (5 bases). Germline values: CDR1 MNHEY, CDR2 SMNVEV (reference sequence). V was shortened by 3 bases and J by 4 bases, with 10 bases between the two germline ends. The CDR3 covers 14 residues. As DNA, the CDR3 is TGTGCCAGCAGTTTCGGCAGGGTATACAATGAGCAGTTCTTC. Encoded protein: CASSFGRVYNEQFF.

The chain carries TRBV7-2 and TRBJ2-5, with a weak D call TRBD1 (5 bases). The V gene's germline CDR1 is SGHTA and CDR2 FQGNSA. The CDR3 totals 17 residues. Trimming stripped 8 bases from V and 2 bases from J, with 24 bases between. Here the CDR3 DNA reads TGTGCCAGCGCCGCCCGGAGATCCCTGGCAGGGCAAGAGACCCAGTACTTC. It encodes CASAARRSLAGQETQYF.

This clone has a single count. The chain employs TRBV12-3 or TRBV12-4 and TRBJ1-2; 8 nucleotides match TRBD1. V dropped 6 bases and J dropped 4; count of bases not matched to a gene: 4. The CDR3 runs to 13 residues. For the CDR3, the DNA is TGTGCCAGCAGCTCAACAGGGGGCTATGGCTACACCTTC. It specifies CASSSTGGYGYTF.